This TCR beta chain was retrieved from a study of neurological immune-mediated disorders. This clonotype was detected ten times or more. Trimming removed 5 bases from V and 1 base from J, with 13 bases in between. The CDR3 runs 14 residues. Looked up from germline, CDR1 is DFQATT and CDR2 is SNEGSKA (reference sequence). Time point of the sample: longitudinal time-point 2. Individuals who volunteered at a blood bank located in Maryland, USA, made up the group of healthy controls. Synthesis of cDNA used 5'RACE (with 10-nucleotide random UMIs). Sequencing runs each yielded over 180 million TCR-beta sequences from 15-18 subjects. One entry per CDR3 protein results from TCRdb running MiXCR on the 5' RACE reads. This table holds fewer than 70,000 distinct CDR3 sequences, 8.5% to 10% found once.

The sequence was obtained from a man younger than 40 in good health. What was sequenced was PBMCs. V gene TRBV20-1 combines with J gene TRBJ2-3; D ambiguous. CDR3 sequence (DNA): TGCAGTGCTCCATTCTCGTGGGGCACAGATACGCAGTATTTT. It codes for CSAPFSWGTDTQYF.